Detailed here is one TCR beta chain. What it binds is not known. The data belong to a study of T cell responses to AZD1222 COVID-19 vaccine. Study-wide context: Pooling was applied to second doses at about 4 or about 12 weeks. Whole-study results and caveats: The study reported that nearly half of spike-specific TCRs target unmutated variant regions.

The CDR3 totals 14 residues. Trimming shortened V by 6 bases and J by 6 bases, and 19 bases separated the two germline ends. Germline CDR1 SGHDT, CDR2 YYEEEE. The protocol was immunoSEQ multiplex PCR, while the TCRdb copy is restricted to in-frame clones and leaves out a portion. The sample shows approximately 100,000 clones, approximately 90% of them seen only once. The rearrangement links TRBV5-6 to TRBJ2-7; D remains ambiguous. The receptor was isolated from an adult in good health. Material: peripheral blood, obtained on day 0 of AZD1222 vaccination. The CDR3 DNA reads TGTGCCAGCACCCCCGGCCCTGCAGCCGGCGAGCAGTACTTC. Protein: CASTPGPAAGEQYF.